Sequencing of this T cell receptor (beta chain) was carried out in a study of T-cell reconstitution after alpha-beta-depleted transplantation in children. This sample's TCRbeta library carried unique molecular identifier barcodes. TCRdb itself ran the PCR reads through MiXCR, one entry per CDR3 protein. The table has 350,000 to 450,000 distinct CDR3 sequences, less than 15% seen once. The germline V gene has CDR1 DFQATT and CDR2 SNEGSKA (reference sequence). V was pared by 0 bases and J by 1 base, with 6 bases between. This CDR3 is 14 amino acids long. This clonotype was detected ten times or more. This TCR derives from a human donor who donated a stem cell graft to a child with Fanconi anemia. The chain links TRBV20-1 to TRBJ2-2, with D tentatively TRBD2 (6 bases). The sequences come from PBMCs, collected from the stem cell graft. CDR3 amino acids: CSAREGGNTGELFF. The CDR3, as DNA: TGCAGTGCTAGAGAGGGGGGGAACACCGGGGAGCTGTTTTTT.